This TCR beta chain came from a study of early T cells in non-severe SARS-CoV-2 infection. Background on the study: RNA in bulk from unsorted whole blood was sequenced, and chains were unpaired. Study-wide results and caveats: Matching against VDJdb likely underestimated virus-specific expansions, favoring anti-spike CD8.

Germline lookup yields CDR1 MDHEN and CDR2 SYDVKM. Between the trimmed V and J ends, which lost 3 bases and 4 bases, there was a span of 4 bases. CDR3 length: 11 amino acids. As part of library construction, unique molecular identifiers were attached to individual cDNA molecules. TCRdb reprocessed the 5' RACE reads via MiXCR and lists one record per CDR3 protein. The table includes tens of thousands of distinct CDR3 sequences, around 10% detected once. This clonotype came up a few times. Antigen specificity is unknown. A much more abundant neighbour one base away suggests this may be a read error. The J gene is TRBJ2-7, the V gene TRBV28; D uncertain. Sequencing was carried out using whole blood. This receptor was identified in an adult who was a healthcare worker with PCR-confirmed SARS-CoV-2 infection or an uninfected control (not recorded which). The DNA for the CDR3 is TGTGCCAGCAGTTTTAGGTACGAGCAGTACTTC. It translates to CASSFRYEQYF.